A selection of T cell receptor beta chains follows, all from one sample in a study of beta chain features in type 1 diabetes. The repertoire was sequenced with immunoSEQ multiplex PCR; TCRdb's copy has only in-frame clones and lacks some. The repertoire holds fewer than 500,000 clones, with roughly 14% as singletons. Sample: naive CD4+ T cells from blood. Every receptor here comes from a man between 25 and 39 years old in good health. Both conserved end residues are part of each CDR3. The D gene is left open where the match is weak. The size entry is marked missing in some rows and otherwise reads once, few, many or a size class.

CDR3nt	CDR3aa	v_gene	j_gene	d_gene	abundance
TGCAGCGGGGAACAGGGTTTGAACACTGAAGCTTTCTTT	CSGEQGLNTEAFF	TRBV29-1	TRBJ1-1	-	few
TGTGCCAGTACGGGGAGGGCCCATAGCAATCAGCCCCAGCATTTT	CASTGRAHSNQPQHF	TRBV19	TRBJ1-5	-	few
TGTGCCAGCAGCCATATACGGGCGGGAGGTTATCAACAAGAGACCCAGTACTTC	CASSHIRAGGYQQETQYF	TRBV5-6	TRBJ2-5	TRBD2	few
TGCGCCAGCAGCCAAGAGGGCCGTAAATTAGACTATGGCTACACCTTC	CASSQEGRKLDYGYTF	TRBV4-3	TRBJ1-2	-	-
TGCGCCAGCAGCCCGGGGACCCAGTACCAAGAGACCCAGTACTTC	CASSPGTQYQETQYF	TRBV5-1	TRBJ2-5	-	few
TGTGCCAGCAGTACAGACAGGAACAATGAGCAGTTCTTC	CASSTDRNNEQFF	TRBV2	TRBJ2-1	-	few
TGTGCCAGCAGTGACTCGAGTGACAGGGACCTAGCCAAAAACATTCAGTACTTC	CASSDSSDRDLAKNIQYF	TRBV6-4	TRBJ2-4	TRBD1	-
TGTGCCAGCAGCTCCAGGGCTTCTGGGGCCAACGTCCTGACTTTC	CASSSRASGANVLTF	TRBV7-2	TRBJ2-6	-	-
TGTGCCAGCAGCCCCGGACTAGCGGGTGTCGGCCGGGAGACCCAGTACTTC	CASSPGLAGVGRETQYF	TRBV7-9	TRBJ2-5	TRBD2	-
TGTGCCAGCAGCTCCGGACTAGTAGCGCAGTATTTT	CASSSGLVAQYF	TRBV7-9	TRBJ2-3	TRBD2	few
TGTGCCAGCAGAGGGAGCACAGATACGCAGTATTTT	CASRGSTDTQYF	TRBV9	TRBJ2-3	-	few
TGTGCCAGCAGCGTAGAGGGGACAGGGGCCTACGAGCAGTACTTC	CASSVEGTGAYEQYF	TRBV9	TRBJ2-7	TRBD1	-
TGTGCCAGCAGCTTTTTAGGGGGTGGGAGCAACACAGATACGCAGTATTTT	CASSFLGGGSNTDTQYF	TRBV11-2	TRBJ2-3	-	few
TGCAGCGCTGGCGGGAGCTCCTACAATGAGCAGTTCTTC	CSAGGSSYNEQFF	TRBV29-1	TRBJ2-1	TRBD2	few
TGTGCCTGGAGTGACAGGGAGAATGGCTACACCTTC	CAWSDRENGYTF	TRBV30	TRBJ1-2	-	few
TGCAGCGTCAACGGGGTGAATGGCTACACCTTC	CSVNGVNGYTF	TRBV29-1	TRBJ1-2	-	few
TGTGCCAGCAACTCCGACGAGGGGGTCAATGAGCAGTTCTTC	CASNSDEGVNEQFF	TRBV6-7	TRBJ2-1	-	few
TGTGCCAGCAGCAAACCGACAGGGGGAACAGATACGCAGTATTTT	CASSKPTGGTDTQYF	TRBV5-4	TRBJ2-3	TRBD1	-